What follows are 3 T cell receptor beta chains derived from one specimen sequenced in a study of regulatory T cells in long-lasting Graves disease. Time point indicated: newly diagnosed GD, antithyroid drugs for less than 3 months. Generation of the TCR library employed RNA extracted from PBMCs. iRepertoire HTBI primers and Arm-PCR of CDR3 regions built TCR beta libraries. In TCRdb, the multiplex PCR reads were re-called with MiXCR into one record per CDR3 protein. Here the sample spans 450,000 to 650,000 distinct CDR3 sequences, 15% to 20% being singletons. These records were also assigned to another study, of T cells in Graves' hyperthyroidism and ophthalmopathy.

The material was peripheral blood mononuclear cells (PBMCs), obtained at new diagnosis, from a patient treated with antithyroid drugs. The receptor set was obtained from a woman aged 35-60 years with Graves disease.

The chain carries TRBV27 and TRBJ1-3; D uncertain. The CDR3 runs to 14 residues. Trimming removed 2 bases at V and 0 bases at J, with 5 bases between. Germline V gene sequence: CDR1 MNHEY, CDR2 SMNVEV (reference sequence). In DNA form, the CDR3 reads TGTGCCAGCAGTTTACAGGCCTCTGGAAACACCATATATTTT. Amino acids: CASSLQASGNTIYF.

This clonotype was counted at least ten times. V gene TRBV12-3 or TRBV12-4 combines with J gene TRBJ2-7; possibly TRBD2 for D (5 bases). CDR3 length: 11 residues. V dropped 2 bases and J dropped 7 bases, with 6 bases sitting between them. CDR3 DNA: TGTGCCAGCAGTTTAACGGGGGAGCAGTACTTC. Amino acids: CASSLTGEQYF.

This clonotype came up a few times. The gene calls are TRBV19 and TRBJ2-6, with D perhaps given as TRBD1 or TRBD2 (5 bases each). This CDR3 spans 18 amino acids. Trimming shortened V by 5 bases and J by 2 bases, and 19 bases separated the two germline ends. Germline V gives CDR1 LNHDA, CDR2 SQIVND (reference sequence). The CDR3 DNA is TGTGCCAGTAGTGCCTGGGACCTCCTAGCCACTGGGGCCAACGTCCTGACTTTC. Its translation is CASSAWDLLATGANVLTF.